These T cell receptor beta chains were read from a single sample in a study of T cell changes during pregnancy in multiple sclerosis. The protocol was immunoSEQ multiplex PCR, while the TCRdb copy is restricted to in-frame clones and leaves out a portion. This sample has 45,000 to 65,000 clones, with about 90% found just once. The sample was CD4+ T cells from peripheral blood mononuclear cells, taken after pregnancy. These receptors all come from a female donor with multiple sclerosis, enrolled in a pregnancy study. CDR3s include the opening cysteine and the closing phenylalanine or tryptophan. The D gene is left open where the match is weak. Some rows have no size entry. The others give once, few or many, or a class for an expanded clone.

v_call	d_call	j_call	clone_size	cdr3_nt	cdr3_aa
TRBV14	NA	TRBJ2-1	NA	TGTGCCAGCAGCAAGGCCCGGGTAAATGAGCAGTTCTTC	CASSKARVNEQFF
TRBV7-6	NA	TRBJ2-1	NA	TGTGCCAGCAGCTCTTTCTTCGGTGCGGGTAGCTCCTACAATGAGCAGTTCTTC	CASSSFFGAGSSYNEQFF
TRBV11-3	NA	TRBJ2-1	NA	TGTGCCAGCAGCTTAACCGGGAGAGATGACAATGAGCAGTTCTTC	CASSLTGRDDNEQFF
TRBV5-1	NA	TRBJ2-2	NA	TGCGCCAGCAGTTCGGACATATTCACCGGGGAGCTGTTTTTT	CASSSDIFTGELFF
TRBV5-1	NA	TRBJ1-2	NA	TGCGCCAGCAGCTTGGGGCGGCAGGGGGGCTACACCTTC	CASSLGRQGGYTF
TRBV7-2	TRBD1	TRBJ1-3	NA	TGTGCCAGCAGCCCTAGCGGAATTGGACAGGGGCAGAACACCATATATTTT	CASSPSGIGQGQNTIYF
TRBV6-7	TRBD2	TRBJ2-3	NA	TGTGCCAGCAGTTACGTCGGACTAGCGGGGACAGATACGCAGTATTTT	CASSYVGLAGTDTQYF
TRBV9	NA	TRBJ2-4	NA	TGTGCCAGCAGTCCTGTTAGCGACCCAAACATTCAGTACTTC	CASSPVSDPNIQYF
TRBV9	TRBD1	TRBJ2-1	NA	TGTGCCAGCAGCGTAGAAGGGACAGGATCTCACAATGAGCAGTTCTTC	CASSVEGTGSHNEQFF
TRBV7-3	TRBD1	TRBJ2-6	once	TGTGCCAGCGGTAGTAGGGCAGGGGGCACCTCTGGGGCCAACGTCCTGACTTTC	CASGSRAGGTSGANVLTF
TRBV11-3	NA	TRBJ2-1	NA	TGTGCCAGCAGCTTAGACGCAGGGTATGCGTTCTTC	CASSLDAGYAFF
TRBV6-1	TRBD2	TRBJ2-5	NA	TGTGCCAGCAGTGTAACTAGCGGGAGAGGGCAAGAGACCCAGTACTTC	CASSVTSGRGQETQYF
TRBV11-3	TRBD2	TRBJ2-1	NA	TGTGCCAGCAGCGGACTAGCGGGAGGAGGGGGGTCCTACAATGAGCAGTTCTTC	CASSGLAGGGGSYNEQFF
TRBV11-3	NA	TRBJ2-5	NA	TGTGCCAGCAGCTTAGGACAGGTCCAAGAGACCCAGTACTTC	CASSLGQVQETQYF
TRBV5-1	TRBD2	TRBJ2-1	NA	TGCGCCAGCAGCCCTTTAGGACTAGCGGGAGTAAGGGGGAATGAGCAGTTCTTC	CASSPLGLAGVRGNEQFF
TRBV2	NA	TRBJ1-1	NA	TGTGCCAGCAGCGCACAGCGGACTGAAGCTTTCTTT	CASSAQRTEAFF
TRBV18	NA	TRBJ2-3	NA	TGTGCCAGCTCACCACCCGTGGAGGTCCGAGATACGCAGTATTTT	CASSPPVEVRDTQYF
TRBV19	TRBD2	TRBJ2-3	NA	TGTGCCAGTAAGGCGGGAGGGCCCACAGATACGCAGTATTTT	CASKAGGPTDTQYF
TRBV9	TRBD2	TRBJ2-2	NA	TGTGCCAGCAGCCAGAGCCCGGGAGGCGGTACCGGGGAGCTGTTTTTT	CASSQSPGGGTGELFF
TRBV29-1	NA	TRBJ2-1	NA	TGCAGCGTTGAAGTAGCGGTCCAGTTCAATGAGCAGTTCTTC	CSVEVAVQFNEQFF
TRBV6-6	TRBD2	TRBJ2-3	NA	TGTGCCAGCAGTTACTCGACCGGGAGGGTTGCAGATACGCAGTATTTT	CASSYSTGRVADTQYF
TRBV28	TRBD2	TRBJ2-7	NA	TGTGCCAGCAGACCGACCGGGACTAGGTACTACGAGCAGTACTTC	CASRPTGTRYYEQYF
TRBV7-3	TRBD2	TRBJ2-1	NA	TGTGCCAGCAGCCCTCCGGGACTAGCGTACAATGAGCAGTTCTTC	CASSPPGLAYNEQFF
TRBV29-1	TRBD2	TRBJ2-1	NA	TGCAGCGTTCCCAAGCGGGAGGGGGGCAATGAGCAGTTCTTC	CSVPKREGGNEQFF
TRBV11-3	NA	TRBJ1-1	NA	TGTGCCAGCAGCTTAGTTGCGGGAGGTACCACTGAAGCTTTCTTT	CASSLVAGGTTEAFF
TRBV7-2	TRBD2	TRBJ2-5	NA	TGTGCCAGCAGCCAGAGCGGGAGGATGGAGACCCAGTACTTC	CASSQSGRMETQYF
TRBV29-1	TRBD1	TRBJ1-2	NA	TGCAGCGTTGTGAGGGGGACAGGGGCAACTGGCTACACCTTC	CSVVRGTGATGYTF
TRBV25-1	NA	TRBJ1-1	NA	TGTGCCAGCAGTCCTAACTCGGGAGGTTTTGAAGCTTTCTTT	CASSPNSGGFEAFF
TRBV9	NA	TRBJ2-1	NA	TGTGCCAGCAGCGTAAGTGGGAGTGTCCTTGGGAATGAGCAGTTCTTC	CASSVSGSVLGNEQFF
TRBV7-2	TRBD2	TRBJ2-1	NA	TGTGCCAGCAGCCCCAGCGGAGGAGCGGGAGGGCGGAATGAGCAGTTCTTC	CASSPSGGAGGRNEQFF
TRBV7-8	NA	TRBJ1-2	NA	TGTGCCAGCAGCCGTAGACAGTTTTCAGGGCCTGGGGCTGGCTACACCTTC	CASSRRQFSGPGAGYTF
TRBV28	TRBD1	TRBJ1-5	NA	TGTGCCAGCAGTTTCCCCAGGGGGCTCCTTTATAGCAATCAGCCCCAGCATTTT	CASSFPRGLLYSNQPQHF
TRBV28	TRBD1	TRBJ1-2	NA	TGTGCCAGCAGTACCGGGACAGATAACTATGGCTACACCTTC	CASSTGTDNYGYTF
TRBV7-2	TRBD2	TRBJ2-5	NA	TGTGCCAGCAGCCCGACTAGCGGGAGAGAGACCCAGTACTTC	CASSPTSGRETQYF
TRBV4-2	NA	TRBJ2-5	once	TGTGCCAGCAGCCAAGGAGGGCCCCAAGAGACCCAGTACTTC	CASSQGGPQETQYF
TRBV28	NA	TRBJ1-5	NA	TGTGCCAGCAGTTTAGTCCGACGGGGTCAGCCCCAGCATTTT	CASSLVRRGQPQHF
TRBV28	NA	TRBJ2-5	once	TGTGCCAGCAGTTTCTTCCTTGGACAAGTAGAGGAGACCCAGTACTTC	CASSFFLGQVEETQYF
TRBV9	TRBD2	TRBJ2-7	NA	TGTGCCAGCAGCGTAGGGGCTAGCGGGAGTGTCTACGACGAGCAGTACTTC	CASSVGASGSVYDEQYF
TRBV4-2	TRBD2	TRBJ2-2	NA	TGTGCCAGCAGCCAAGCTAGCGGGGTGAACACCGGGGAGCTGTTTTTT	CASSQASGVNTGELFF
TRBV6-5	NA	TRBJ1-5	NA	TGTGCCAGCACGGGGGGGGCCAATCAGCCCCAGCATTTT	CASTGGANQPQHF
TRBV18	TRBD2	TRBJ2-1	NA	TGTGCCAGCTCACCGACTAGCGGGGGGCGAGAGCAGTTCTTC	CASSPTSGGREQFF
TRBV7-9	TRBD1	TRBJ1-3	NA	TGTGCCAGCAGCACCGCACCGAGACAGGGGGAGGCTACTGGAAACACCATATATTTT	CASSTAPRQGEATGNTIYF
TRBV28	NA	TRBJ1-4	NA	TGTGCCAGCAGCCCCAGATCGACAGCAACTAATGAAAAACTGTTTTTT	CASSPRSTATNEKLFF
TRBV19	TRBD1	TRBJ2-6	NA	TGTGCCAGTAATGCCAGGGGGTATTCTGGGGCCAACGTCCTGACTTTC	CASNARGYSGANVLTF
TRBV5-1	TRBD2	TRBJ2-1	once	TGCGCCAGCAGCTTGAGAGGGGCTAGCGGAGGGAATGAGCAGTTCTTC	CASSLRGASGGNEQFF
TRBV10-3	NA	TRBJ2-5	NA	TGTGCCATCAGGGCCACCGGGGAGACCCAGTACTTC	CAIRATGETQYF
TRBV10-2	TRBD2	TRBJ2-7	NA	TGCGCCAGCAGTGAGTCGTACCCGGGAGGGCGGTACGAGCAGTACTTC	CASSESYPGGRYEQYF
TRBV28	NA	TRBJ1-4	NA	TGTGCCAGCAGCCGCACAGGGCCTAATGAAAAACTGTTTTTT	CASSRTGPNEKLFF
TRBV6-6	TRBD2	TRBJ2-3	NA	TGTGCCAGCAAACCTAGCGGAGTTAGCACAGATACGCAGTATTTT	CASKPSGVSTDTQYF
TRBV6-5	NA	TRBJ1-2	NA	TGTGCCAGCAGCTACGACAGGAACCTTGGCTACACCTTC	CASSYDRNLGYTF
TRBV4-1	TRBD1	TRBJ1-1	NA	TGCGCCAGCAGCCAATCCGGGACAGGGGGCGCGGGGTCGGTAGCTTTCTTT	CASSQSGTGGAGSVAFF
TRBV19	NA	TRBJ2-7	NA	TGTGCCAGTAGTATCTTTAGGGGATCCTACGAGCAGTACTTC	CASSIFRGSYEQYF
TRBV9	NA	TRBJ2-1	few	TGTGCCAGCAGCGTATTTGCGGAAAGCTCCTACAATGAGCAGTTCTTC	CASSVFAESSYNEQFF
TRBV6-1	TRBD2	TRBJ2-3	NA	TGTGCCAGCAGTGCAGGAGGGACGGCAACTAGCGGGAGATGGGATACGCAGTATTTT	CASSAGGTATSGRWDTQYF
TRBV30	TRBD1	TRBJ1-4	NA	TGTGCCTGGAGTAAACGACAGGGGGCAAATGAAAAACTGTTTTTT	CAWSKRQGANEKLFF